This TCR beta chain was found in a study of OX40 agonist ivuxolimab in advanced cancers. Whole-study context: Of mixed ages from roughly 23 to 85 and averaging approximately 60 years, the group was approximately 84% male. Study findings and constraints: At 0.1 to 3.0 mg/kg, clonal expansion of CD4+ and CD8+ blood T cells had occurred by week 6. In general, CD8+ T cells held more expanded clones than CD4+ did, on average.

Using immunoSEQ multiplex PCR, the repertoire was profiled, and TCRdb retains in-frame clones only, with some absent. The data show some 74,000 clones, more than 70% seen once. The CDR3 spans 13 residues. Trimming cost V 5 bases and J 8 bases, with 12 bases left between them. Germline V CDR1 and CDR2: LNHDA, SQIVND (reference sequence). With respect to this clone: No antigen is known for it.

The receptor was isolated from an adult with an advanced solid tumor such as melanoma, head and neck, liver or kidney cancer. This chain joins TRBV19 and TRBJ1-4; the D is unclear. Here the sequenced sample was CD4+ or CD8+ T cells sorted from blood, taken in a trial of the OX40 agonist ivuxolimab. The DNA of the CDR3 is TGTGCCAGTAGTCTGACACGCGCGGAAAAACTGTTTTTT. Protein sequence: CASSLTRAEKLFF.